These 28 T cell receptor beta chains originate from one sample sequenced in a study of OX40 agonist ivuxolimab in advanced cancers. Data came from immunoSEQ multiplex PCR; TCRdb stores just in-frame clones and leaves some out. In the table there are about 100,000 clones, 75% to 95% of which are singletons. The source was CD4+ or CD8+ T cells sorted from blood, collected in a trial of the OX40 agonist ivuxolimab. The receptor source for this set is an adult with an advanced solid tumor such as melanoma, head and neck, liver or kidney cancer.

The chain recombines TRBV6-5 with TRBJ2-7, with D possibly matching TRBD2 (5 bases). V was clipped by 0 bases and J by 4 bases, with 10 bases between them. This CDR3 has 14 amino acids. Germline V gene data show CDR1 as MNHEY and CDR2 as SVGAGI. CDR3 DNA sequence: TGTGCCAGCAGTTACTCGACCGGGATATACGAGCAGTACTTC. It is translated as CASSYSTGIYEQYF.

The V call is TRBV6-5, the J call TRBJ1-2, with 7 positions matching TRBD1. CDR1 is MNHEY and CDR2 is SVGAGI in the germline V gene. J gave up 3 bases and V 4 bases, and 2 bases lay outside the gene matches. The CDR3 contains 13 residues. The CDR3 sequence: CASSSGTDYGYTF. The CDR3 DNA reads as TGTGCCAGCAGTTCCGGGACAGACTATGGCTACACCTTC.

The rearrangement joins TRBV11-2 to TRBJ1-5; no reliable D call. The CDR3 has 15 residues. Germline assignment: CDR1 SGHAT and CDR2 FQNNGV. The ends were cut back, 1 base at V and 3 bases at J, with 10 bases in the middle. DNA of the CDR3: TGTGCCAGCAGCTTAGGTTTAGGGCCCAATCAGCCCCAGCATTTT. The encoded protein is CASSLGLGPNQPQHF. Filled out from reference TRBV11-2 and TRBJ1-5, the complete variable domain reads EAGVAQSPRYKIIEKRQSVAFWCNPISGHATLYWYQQILGQGPKLLIQFQNNGVVDDSQLPKDRFSAERLKGVDSTLKIQPAKLEDSAVYLCASSLGLGPNQPQHFGDGTRLSIL.

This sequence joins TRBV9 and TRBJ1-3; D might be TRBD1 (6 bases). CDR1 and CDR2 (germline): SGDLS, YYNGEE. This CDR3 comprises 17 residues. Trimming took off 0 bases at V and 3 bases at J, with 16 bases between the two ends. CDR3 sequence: CASSVDVGRGVGNTIYF. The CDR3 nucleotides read TGTGCCAGCAGCGTAGATGTGGGCAGGGGAGTTGGAAACACCATATATTTT.

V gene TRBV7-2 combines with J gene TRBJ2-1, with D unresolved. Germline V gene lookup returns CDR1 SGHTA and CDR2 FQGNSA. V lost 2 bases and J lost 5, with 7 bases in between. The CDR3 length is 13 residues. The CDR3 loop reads CASSLHANNEQFF. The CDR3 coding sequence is TGTGCCAGCAGCTTACACGCAAACAATGAGCAGTTCTTC.

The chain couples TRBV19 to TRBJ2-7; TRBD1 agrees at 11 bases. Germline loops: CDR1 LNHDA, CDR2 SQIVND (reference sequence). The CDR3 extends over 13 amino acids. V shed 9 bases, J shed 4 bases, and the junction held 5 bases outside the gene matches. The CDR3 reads CASGGDRGYEQYF. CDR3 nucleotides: TGTGCCAGCGGAGGGGACAGGGGGTACGAGCAGTACTTC.

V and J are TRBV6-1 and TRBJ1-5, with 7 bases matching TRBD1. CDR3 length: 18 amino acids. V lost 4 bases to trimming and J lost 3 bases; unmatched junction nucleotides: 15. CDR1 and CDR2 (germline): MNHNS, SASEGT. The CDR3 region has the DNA TGTGCCAGCAGTGTATTTTTTGTCGGGACAGCAAACAATCAGCCCCAGCATTTT. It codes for CASSVFFVGTANNQPQHF.

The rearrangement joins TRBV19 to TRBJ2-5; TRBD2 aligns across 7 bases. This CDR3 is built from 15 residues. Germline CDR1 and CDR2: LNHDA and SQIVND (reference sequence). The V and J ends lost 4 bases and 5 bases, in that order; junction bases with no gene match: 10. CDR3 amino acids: CASSTLAVMGETQYF. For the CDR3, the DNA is TGTGCCAGTAGTACCCTAGCGGTCATGGGGGAGACCCAGTACTTC.

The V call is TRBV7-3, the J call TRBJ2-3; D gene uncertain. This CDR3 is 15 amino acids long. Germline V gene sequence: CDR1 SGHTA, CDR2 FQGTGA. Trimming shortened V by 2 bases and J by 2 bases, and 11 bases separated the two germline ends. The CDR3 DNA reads TGTGCCAGCAGCTTACGAGGCATTTACACAGATACGCAGTATTTT. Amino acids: CASSLRGIYTDTQYF.

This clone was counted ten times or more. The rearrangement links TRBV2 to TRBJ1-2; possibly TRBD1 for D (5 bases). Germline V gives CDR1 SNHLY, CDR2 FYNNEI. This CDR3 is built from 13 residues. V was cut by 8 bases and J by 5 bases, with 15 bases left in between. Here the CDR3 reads CASGGGRQYGYTF. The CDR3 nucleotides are TGTGCCAGCGGCGGGGGACGTCAGTATGGCTACACCTTC.

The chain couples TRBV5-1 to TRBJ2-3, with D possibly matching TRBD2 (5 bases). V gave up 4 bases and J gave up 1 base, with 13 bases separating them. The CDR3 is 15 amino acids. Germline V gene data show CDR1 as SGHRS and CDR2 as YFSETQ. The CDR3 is CASSGREGGTDTQYF. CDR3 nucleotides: TGCGCCAGCAGCGGACGCGAGGGTGGCACAGATACGCAGTATTTT. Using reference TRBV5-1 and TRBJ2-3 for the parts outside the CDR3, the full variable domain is KAGVTQTPRYLIKTRGQQVTLSCSPISGHRSVSWYQQTPGQGLQFLFEYFSETQRNKGNFPGRFSGRQFSNSRSEMNVSTLELGDSALYLCASSGREGGTDTQYFGPGTRLTVL.

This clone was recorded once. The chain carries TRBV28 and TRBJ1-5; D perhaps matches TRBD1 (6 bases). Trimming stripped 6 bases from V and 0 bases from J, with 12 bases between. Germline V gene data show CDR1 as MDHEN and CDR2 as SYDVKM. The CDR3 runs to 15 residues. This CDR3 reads CASRDSPYSNQPQHF. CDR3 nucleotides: TGTGCCAGCAGGGACAGTCCTTATAGCAATCAGCCCCAGCATTTT.

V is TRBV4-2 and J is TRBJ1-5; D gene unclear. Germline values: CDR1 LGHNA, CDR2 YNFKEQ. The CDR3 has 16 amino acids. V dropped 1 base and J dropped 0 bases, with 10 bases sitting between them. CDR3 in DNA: TGTGCCAGCAGCCAAGTAGGAACTTATAGCAATCAGCCCCAGCATTTT. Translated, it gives CASSQVGTYSNQPQHF.

In DNA, the CDR3 is TGTGCCAGCAGCCCGGGGACAGGGGCGAACACCGGGGAGCTGTTTTTT. This gives the protein CASSPGTGANTGELFF. The V gene is TRBV11-3, the J gene TRBJ2-2, with TRBD1 matching over 10 bases. The germline V gene has CDR1 SGHNT and CDR2 YENEEA. Trimming cost V 5 bases and J 0 bases; bases outside gene matches: 3. The CDR3 sequence is 16 residues long.

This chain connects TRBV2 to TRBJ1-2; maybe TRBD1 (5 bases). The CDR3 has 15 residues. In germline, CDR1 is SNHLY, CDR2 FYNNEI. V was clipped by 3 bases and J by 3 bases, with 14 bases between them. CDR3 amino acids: CASSDGRGYDYGYTF. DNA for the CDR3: TGTGCCAGCAGTGACGGGAGGGGCTATGACTATGGCTACACCTTC.

This CDR3 is CASSYLGGGGNEQFF. The CDR3 region has the DNA TGTGCCAGCAGTTACTTGGGCGGGGGTGGCAATGAGCAGTTCTTC. The chain is built from TRBV6-5 and TRBJ2-1; 7 positions agree with TRBD2. This CDR3 has 15 amino acids. V shed 1 base and J 6 bases; nucleotides not matched to a gene: 6. CDR1 and CDR2 (germline): MNHEY, SVGAGI.

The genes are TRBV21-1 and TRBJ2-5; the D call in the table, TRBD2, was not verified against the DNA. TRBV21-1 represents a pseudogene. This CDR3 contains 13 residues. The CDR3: CAIVGGSQETQYF. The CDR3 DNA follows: TGTGCCATAGTTGGAGGGTCCCAAGAGACCCAGTACTTC.

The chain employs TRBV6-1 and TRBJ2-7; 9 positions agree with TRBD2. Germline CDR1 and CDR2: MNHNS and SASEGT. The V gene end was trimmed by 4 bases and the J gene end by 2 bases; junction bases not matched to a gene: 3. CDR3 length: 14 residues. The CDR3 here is CASSGLAVPYEQYF. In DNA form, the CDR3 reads TGTGCCAGCAGTGGACTAGCGGTCCCCTACGAGCAGTACTTC.

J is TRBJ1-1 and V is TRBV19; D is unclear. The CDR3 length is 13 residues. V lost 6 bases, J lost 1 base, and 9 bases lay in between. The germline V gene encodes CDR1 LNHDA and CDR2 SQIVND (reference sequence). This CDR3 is CASRRTANTEAFF. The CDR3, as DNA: TGTGCCAGTAGACGGACGGCGAACACTGAAGCTTTCTTT.

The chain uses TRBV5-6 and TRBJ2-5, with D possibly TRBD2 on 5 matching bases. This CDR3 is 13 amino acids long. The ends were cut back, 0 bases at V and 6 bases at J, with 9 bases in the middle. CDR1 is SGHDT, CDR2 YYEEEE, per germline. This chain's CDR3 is CASSLGRTQTQYF. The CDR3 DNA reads TGTGCCAGCAGCTTGGGCAGGACTCAGACCCAGTACTTC.

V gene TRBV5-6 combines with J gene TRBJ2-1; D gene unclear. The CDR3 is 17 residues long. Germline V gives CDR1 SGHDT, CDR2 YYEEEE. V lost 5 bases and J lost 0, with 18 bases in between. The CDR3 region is CASSATYDTSSYNEQFF. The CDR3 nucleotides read TGTGCCAGCAGTGCGACTTACGACACGAGCTCCTACAATGAGCAGTTCTTC.

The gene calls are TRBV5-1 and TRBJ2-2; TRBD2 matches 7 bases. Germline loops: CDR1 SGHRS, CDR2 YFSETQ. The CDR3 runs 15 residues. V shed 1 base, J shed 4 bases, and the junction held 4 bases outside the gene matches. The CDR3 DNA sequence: TGCGCCAGCAGCTTGATGACTAGCACCACCGGGGAGCTGTTTTTT. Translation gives CASSLMTSTTGELFF. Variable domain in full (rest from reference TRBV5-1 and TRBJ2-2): KAGVTQTPRYLIKTRGQQVTLSCSPISGHRSVSWYQQTPGQGLQFLFEYFSETQRNKGNFPGRFSGRQFSNSRSEMNVSTLELGDSALYLCASSLMTSTTGELFFGEGSRLTVL.

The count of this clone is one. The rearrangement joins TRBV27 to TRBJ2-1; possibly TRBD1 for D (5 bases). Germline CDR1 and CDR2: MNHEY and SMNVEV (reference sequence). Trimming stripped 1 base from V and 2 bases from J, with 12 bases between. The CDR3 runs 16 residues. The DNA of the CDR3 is TGTGCCAGCAGTTTATGGGGCGGTCAGACCTACAATGAGCAGTTCTTC. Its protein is CASSLWGGQTYNEQFF.

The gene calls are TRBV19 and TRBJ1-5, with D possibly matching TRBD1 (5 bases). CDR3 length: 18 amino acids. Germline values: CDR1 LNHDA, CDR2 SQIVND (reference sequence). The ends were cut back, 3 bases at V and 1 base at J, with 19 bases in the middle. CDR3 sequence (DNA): TGTGCCAGTAGTATTCGACAGCTTAGTCGGGGGAGCAATCAGCCCCAGCATTTT. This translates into CASSIRQLSRGSNQPQHF.

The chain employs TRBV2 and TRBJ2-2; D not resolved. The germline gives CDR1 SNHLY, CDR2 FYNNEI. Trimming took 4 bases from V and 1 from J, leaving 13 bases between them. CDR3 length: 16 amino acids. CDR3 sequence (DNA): TGTGCCAGCAGTGGAACTGGTCCCGGGAACACCGGGGAGCTGTTTTTT. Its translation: CASSGTGPGNTGELFF.

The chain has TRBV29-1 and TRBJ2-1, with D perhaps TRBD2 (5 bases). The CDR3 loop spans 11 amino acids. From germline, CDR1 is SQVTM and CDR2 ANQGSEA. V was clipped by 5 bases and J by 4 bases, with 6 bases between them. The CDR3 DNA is TGCAGCGTTAGCGGATACAATGAGCAGTTCTTC. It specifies CSVSGYNEQFF.

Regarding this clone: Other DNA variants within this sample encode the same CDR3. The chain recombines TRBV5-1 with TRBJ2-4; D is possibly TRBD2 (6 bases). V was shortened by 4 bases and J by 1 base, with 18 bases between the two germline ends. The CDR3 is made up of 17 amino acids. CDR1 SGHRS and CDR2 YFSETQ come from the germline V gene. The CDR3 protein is CASSLNSGLRAKNIQYF. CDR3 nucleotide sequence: TGCGCCAGCAGCCTGAATTCGGGACTCCGGGCCAAAAACATTCAGTACTTC.

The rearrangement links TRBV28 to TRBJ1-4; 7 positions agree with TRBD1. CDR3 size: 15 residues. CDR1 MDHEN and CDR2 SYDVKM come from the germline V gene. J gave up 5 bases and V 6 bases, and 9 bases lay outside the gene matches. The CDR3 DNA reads TGTGCCAGCAGCCCCGACAGGGCCGTAAATGAAAAACTGTTTTTT. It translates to CASSPDRAVNEKLFF. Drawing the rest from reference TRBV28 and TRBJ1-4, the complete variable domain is DVKVTQSSRYLVKRTGEKVFLECVQDMDHENMFWYRQDPGLGLRLIYFSYDVKMKEKGDIPEGYSVSREKKERFSLILESASTNQTSMYLCASSPDRAVNEKLFFGSGTQLSVL.